Listed here are 22 T cell receptor beta chains from one sample, sequenced in a study of blood T cell repertoires in COVID-19 (TCRdb year 2020). Library creation used the immunoSEQ multiplex PCR assay. TCRdb re-hosts the immuneACCESS table, in-frame sequences only. Its copies lack some clones; in the studies checked, an unresolved V gene accounts for under half of them, and the cause for the rest is not known. For this sample the table gives fewer than 60,000 clones, of which 75% to 85% were detected only once. Together, the top ten hold around a third of the sample. The source material was peripheral blood. These receptors were taken from a man aged 55 to 70 with COVID-19, enrolled during active disease.

This sequence joins TRBV5-8 and TRBJ2-1; TRBD2 aligns across 7 bases. From germline, CDR1 is SGHTS and CDR2 YDEGEE. The CDR3 is 16 amino acids. The J segment lost 7 bases and the V segment lost 0 bases, leaving 10 bases of the junction unmatched. The CDR3 here is CASSLAVKAGKNEQFF. The CDR3, as DNA: TGTGCCAGCAGCTTGGCCGTTAAAGCGGGAAAAAATGAGCAGTTCTTC.

This clone has a single count. This chain joins TRBV9 and TRBJ2-1; D not certain. Trimming shortened V by 0 bases and J by 9 bases, and 10 bases separated the two germline ends. Germline values: CDR1 SGDLS, CDR2 YYNGEE. This CDR3 comprises 13 residues. The CDR3 region is CASSVGQFAEQFF. In DNA form, the CDR3 reads TGTGCCAGCAGCGTAGGTCAGTTCGCTGAGCAGTTCTTC. The full variable domain, in which reference TRBV9 and TRBJ2-1 provide the parts outside the CDR3, is DSGVTQTPKHLITATGQRVTLRCSPRSGDLSVYWYQQSLDQGLQFLIQYYNGEERAKGNILERFSAQQFPDLHSELNLSSLELGDSALYFCASSVGQFAEQFFGPGTRLTVL.

CDR3: CASSKDRGRGNQPQHF. In nucleotides, the CDR3 is TGTGCCAGCAGCAAGGACAGGGGTCGGGGCAATCAGCCCCAGCATTTT. V usage is TRBV21-1 and J usage is TRBJ1-5; TRBD1 is the table's D call and was not checked against the DNA. TRBV21-1 counts as a pseudogene. CDR3 length: 16 residues.

This chain joins TRBV9 and TRBJ2-1; D remains unclear. This CDR3 spans 13 amino acids. Germline loops: CDR1 SGDLS, CDR2 YYNGEE. Trimming took off 0 bases at V and 9 bases at J, with 10 bases between the two ends. CDR3 sequence: CASSVAGYSEQFF. CDR3 bases: TGTGCCAGCAGCGTAGCAGGTTATAGTGAGCAGTTCTTC.

The chain carries TRBV20-1 and TRBJ2-7; D gene unclear. The V and J ends lost 2 bases and 5 bases respectively, with 7 bases between them. Germline V gives CDR1 DFQATT, CDR2 SNEGSKA (reference sequence). The CDR3 consists of 11 residues. The CDR3 DNA sequence: TGCAGTGCTAGATCCCTTCACGAGCAGTACTTC. Its translation: CSARSLHEQYF.

The chain joins TRBV11-2 to TRBJ2-5; no clear D. The CDR3 totals 15 residues. Per the germline V gene, CDR1 is SGHAT and CDR2 is FQNNGV. V lost 2 bases, J lost 2 bases, and 12 bases lay in between. This CDR3 is CASSLMQALQETQYF. CDR3 nucleotides: TGTGCCAGCAGCTTAATGCAGGCTTTACAAGAGACCCAGTACTTC. The whole variable domain, remainder taken from reference TRBV11-2 and TRBJ2-5, is EAGVAQSPRYKIIEKRQSVAFWCNPISGHATLYWYQQILGQGPKLLIQFQNNGVVDDSQLPKDRFSAERLKGVDSTLKIQPAKLEDSAVYLCASSLMQALQETQYFGPGTRLLVL.

The chain has TRBV19 and TRBJ2-5, with no clear D. CDR1 LNHDA and CDR2 SQIVND come from the germline V gene (reference sequence). The CDR3 runs to 12 residues. V lost 5 bases to trimming and J lost 5 bases, with 9 bases between them. In DNA form, the CDR3 reads TGTGCCAGTAGTGAGAGCCGGGAGACCCAGTACTTC. It yields the protein CASSESRETQYF. The full variable domain, with the rest looked up from reference TRBV19 and TRBJ2-5, is DGGITQSPKYLFRKEGQNVTLSCEQNLNHDAMYWYRQDPGQGLRLIYYSQIVNDFQKGDIAEGYSVSREKKESFPLTVTSAQKNPTAFYLCASSESRETQYFGPGTRLLVL.

J is TRBJ2-7 and V is TRBV29-1; TRBD1 matches at 7 bases. This CDR3 is 14 amino acids long. Unmatched junction bases numbered 12, after V lost 5 bases and J lost 5 bases. Germline V CDR1 and CDR2: SQVTM, ANQGSEA. The CDR3 region is CSVNTGARSHEQYF. The CDR3 nucleotides are TGCAGCGTTAACACAGGGGCCCGCAGCCACGAGCAGTACTTC.

The chain has TRBV6-5 and TRBJ1-2, with 10 nucleotides matching TRBD1. CDR3 length: 13 amino acids. Germline CDR1 MNHEY, CDR2 SVGAGI. V dropped 8 bases and J dropped 8; count of bases not matched to a gene: 8. The CDR3 nucleotides are TGTGCCAGCGACTGGGGACAGGGGAACGGCTACACCTTC. Its translation: CASDWGQGNGYTF.

V is TRBV3-1 (or the pseudogene TRBV3-2) and J is TRBJ1-1, with D perhaps TRBD1 (6 bases). Between the trimmed V and J ends, which lost 8 bases and 5 bases, there was a span of 12 bases. Germline CDR1 is LGHDT and CDR2 is YNNKEL (reference sequence). CDR3 length: 12 residues. The CDR3 is CASQGRETEAFF. CDR3 coding DNA: TGTGCCAGCCAGGGGAGAGAGACTGAAGCTTTCTTT.

The chain uses TRBV11-2 and TRBJ2-7; perhaps TRBD2 as D (5 bases). This CDR3 comprises 16 residues. Trimming took off 0 bases at V and 7 bases at J, with 19 bases between the two ends. Germline CDR1 and CDR2: SGHAT and FQNNGV. As DNA, the CDR3 is TGTGCCAGCAGCTTAGATGGGAGCGGAACCCCCCAGGAGCAGTACTTC. Protein: CASSLDGSGTPQEQYF. The full variable domain, with the rest looked up from reference TRBV11-2 and TRBJ2-7, is EAGVAQSPRYKIIEKRQSVAFWCNPISGHATLYWYQQILGQGPKLLIQFQNNGVVDDSQLPKDRFSAERLKGVDSTLKIQPAKLEDSAVYLCASSLDGSGTPQEQYFGPGTRLTVT.

This clone was detected only a few times. The CDR3 nucleotides read TGTGCCAGCAGCTCAAATAGCGGGTCGAACGAGCAGTTCTTC. Protein: CASSSNSGSNEQFF. The V call is TRBV9, the J call TRBJ2-1, with 7 bases matching TRBD2. Trimming cost V 4 bases and J 10 bases; bases outside gene matches: 11. Germline V lookup: CDR1 SGDLS, CDR2 YYNGEE. This CDR3 region has 14 residues.

The chain couples TRBV19 to TRBJ1-2, with a weak D call TRBD1 (5 bases). The CDR3 consists of 17 residues. The V end lost 4 bases, the J end lost 4 bases, and 22 bases lay between the germline ends. Germline V gene data show CDR1 as LNHDA and CDR2 as SQIVND (reference sequence). The chain's CDR3 is CASSTPYPGGALYGYTF. CDR3 DNA: TGTGCCAGTAGTACACCATACCCCGGAGGGGCTCTCTATGGCTACACCTTC.

J is TRBJ1-2 and V is TRBV7-2; tentatively, D is TRBD1 (6 bases). The CDR3 totals 15 residues. CDR1 SGHTA and CDR2 FQGNSA come from the germline V gene. The V end was cut by 5 bases, the J end by 4 bases, with 17 bases between. The CDR3 region is CASSPPFVGGYGYTF. The CDR3 DNA reads TGTGCCAGCAGCCCCCCGTTCGTAGGGGGCTATGGCTACACCTTC.

The genes are TRBV11-2 and TRBJ2-3; tentatively, D is TRBD2 (6 bases). Trimming took off 0 bases at V and 2 bases at J, with 12 bases between the two ends. Germline V lookup: CDR1 SGHAT, CDR2 FQNNGV. The CDR3 length is 16 residues. CDR3 sequence: CASSLEGGLITDTQYF. The CDR3 nucleotides are TGTGCCAGCAGCTTAGAGGGGGGATTAATCACAGATACGCAGTATTTT.

V usage is TRBV5-1 and J usage is TRBJ1-6; D perhaps matches TRBD1 (5 bases). Germline V gene data show CDR1 as SGHRS and CDR2 as YFSETQ. The CDR3 sequence is 15 residues long. V dropped 1 base and J dropped 10 bases, with 15 bases sitting between them. This chain's CDR3 is CASSLSGQDGSPLHF. The CDR3 region has the DNA TGCGCCAGCAGCTTGTCCGGACAAGACGGATCACCCCTCCACTTT.

This clone was seen more than once but under ten times. This sequence joins TRBV6-5 and TRBJ1-1; possibly TRBD1 for D (5 bases). V dropped 2 bases and J dropped 4 bases, with 11 bases sitting between them. CDR3 length: 14 residues. CDR1 is MNHEY and CDR2 is SVGAGI in the germline V gene. The CDR3, as DNA: TGTGCCAGCAGTTACGCGGCCGGGGGCACTGAAGCTTTCTTT. Its protein product is CASSYAAGGTEAFF.

The chain uses TRBV13 and TRBJ1-2, with D unresolved. Germline V gene lookup returns CDR1 PRHDT and CDR2 FYEKMQ (reference sequence). Deletions cut 1 base from V and 6 bases from J, with 12 bases between. There are 14 residues in the CDR3. The CDR3 protein is CASSLVGTEHGYTF. CDR3 DNA: TGTGCCAGCAGCTTAGTGGGCACCGAGCATGGCTACACCTTC.

The chain combines TRBV19 with TRBJ2-1; 7 bases fit TRBD2. Germline CDR1 LNHDA, CDR2 SQIVND (reference sequence). The CDR3 runs to 14 residues. The J segment lost 7 bases and the V segment lost 3 bases, leaving 6 bases of the junction unmatched. The CDR3 spells CASSISGNPNEQFF. Here the CDR3 DNA reads TGTGCCAGTAGTATCAGCGGGAATCCAAATGAGCAGTTCTTC.

The V and J genes are TRBV2 and TRBJ2-2, with D maybe TRBD2 (5 bases). Germline CDR1 SNHLY, CDR2 FYNNEI. The CDR3 loop spans 15 amino acids. The V and J ends lost 3 bases and 2 bases respectively, with 10 bases between them. CDR3 DNA sequence: TGTGCCAGCAGTGACCGACTACCCAACACCGGGGAGCTGTTTTTT. It codes for CASSDRLPNTGELFF. Based on the CDR3 plus reference TRBV2 and TRBJ2-2, the full variable domain is EPEVTQTPSHQVTQMGQEVILRCVPISNHLYFYWYRQILGQKVEFLVSFYNNEISEKSEIFDDQFSVERPDGSNFTLKIRSTKLEDSAMYFCASSDRLPNTGELFFGEGSRLTVL.

In its sample, this clone was seen once. This chain joins TRBV11-3 and TRBJ1-1, with D possibly matching TRBD1 (5 bases). CDR1 and CDR2 (germline): SGHNT, YENEEA. Trimming removed 7 bases from V and 1 base from J, with 16 bases in between. The CDR3 consists of 15 residues. The CDR3 protein is CASTFGRAKNTEAFF. The DNA for the CDR3 is TGTGCCAGCACCTTTGGCAGGGCCAAGAACACTGAAGCTTTCTTT.

This clone was counted between two and nine times. The chain carries TRBV4-1 and TRBJ2-1; D is undetermined. Trimming removed 0 bases at V and 5 bases at J, with 2 bases between. Germline V CDR1 and CDR2: MGHRA, YSYEKL. The CDR3 length is 12 residues. This chain's CDR3 is CASSQDDNEQFF. CDR3 sequence (DNA): TGCGCCAGCAGCCAAGACGACAATGAGCAGTTCTTC.